This T cell receptor (beta chain) was retrieved from a study of shared clonotypes between healthy human individuals. This CDR3 region has 17 residues. Genomic DNA (from each subset) was split evenly across several immunoSEQ plates. Replicate PCRs were loaded with around 0.3 ug DNA from unsorted PBMC, around 30,000 T cell genomes. Ten immunoSEQ deep assay plates were used to sequence unsorted PBMC DNA. Produced via immunoSEQ multiplex PCR; TCRdb's table is partial and in-frame only. The sample lists around 480,000 clones, approximately 79% occurring once. Some 90 million PBMCs served as the genomic DNA source for unsorted samples.

The chain employs TRBV21-1 and TRBJ1-5; the table names TRBD1, a call not compared with the DNA. TRBV21-1 is shown as a pseudogene. This TCR was sampled from a middle-aged woman in good health. Some clones in this sample may be carry-over from other donors' samples. The sample comprised PBMCs. The CDR3 region has the DNA TGTGCCAGCAGCACTCGGACAGGGAATGTGGGCAATCAGCCCCAGCATTTT. Translated: CASSTRTGNVGNQPQHF.